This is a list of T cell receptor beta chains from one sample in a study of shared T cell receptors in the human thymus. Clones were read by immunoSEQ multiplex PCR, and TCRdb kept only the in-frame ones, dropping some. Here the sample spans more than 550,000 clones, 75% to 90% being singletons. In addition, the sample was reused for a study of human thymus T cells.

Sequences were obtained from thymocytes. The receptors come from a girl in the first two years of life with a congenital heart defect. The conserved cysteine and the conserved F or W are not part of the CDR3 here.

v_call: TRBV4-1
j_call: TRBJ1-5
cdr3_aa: ASSALVGDSNQPQH

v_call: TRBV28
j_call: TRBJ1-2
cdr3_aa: ASSTKGQSIYGYT

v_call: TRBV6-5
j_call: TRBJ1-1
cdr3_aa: ASTPNTGYNTEAF

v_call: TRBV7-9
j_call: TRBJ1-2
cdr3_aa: ASSFGQGGGLSYGYT

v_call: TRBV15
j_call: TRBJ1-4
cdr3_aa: ATSREGRGGREKLF

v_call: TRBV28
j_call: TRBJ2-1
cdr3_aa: ASSLSVAGGNEQF

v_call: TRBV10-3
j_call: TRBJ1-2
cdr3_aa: AISDYQEATYGYT

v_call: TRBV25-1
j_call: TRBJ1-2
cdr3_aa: ASSGVAGGYT

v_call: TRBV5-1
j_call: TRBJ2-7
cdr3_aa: ASSFTPYEQY

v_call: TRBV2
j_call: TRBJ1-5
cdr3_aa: ASSDFSGNQPQH

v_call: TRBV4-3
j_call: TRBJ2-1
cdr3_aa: ASSPPRGEDRGDNEQF

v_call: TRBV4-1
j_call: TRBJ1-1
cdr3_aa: ASSQDLEAF

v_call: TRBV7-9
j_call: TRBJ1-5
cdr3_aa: ASSLASAGGGQPQH

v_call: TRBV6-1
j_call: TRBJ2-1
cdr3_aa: ASSEVVAGGNEQF

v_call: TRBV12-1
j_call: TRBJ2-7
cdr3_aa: ASSFALVKNKGSGRGRESYEQY